The 30 T cell receptor beta chains presented below share a single source sample, sequenced in a study of cytomegalovirus exposure and HLA in healthy donors (dated 2017 in TCRdb). Receptor libraries were prepared by the immunoSEQ multiplex PCR assay. For the multiplex PCR, a mixture combining 60 forward primers for TCR Vbeta segments and 13 reverse primers for TCR Jbeta segments was used. Sourced from immuneACCESS, this table was stored by TCRdb with only in-frame sequences that have V and J called. A share of the clones is absent; for the studies checked, an unresolved V gene accounts for under half, and the remainder has no known explanation. The sample records 200,000 to 250,000 clones, about 81% of which are singletons. The top ten constitute 2.5% to 3.5% of the sample. Sequenced material: PBMCs. These receptors all stem from a woman in her thirties or forties in good health and CMV-seronegative.

Written as DNA, the CDR3 is TGTGCCAGCTCCAGGGATCCTAGCAATCAGCCCCAGCATTTT. It yields the protein CASSRDPSNQPQHF. The rearrangement joins TRBV6-1 to TRBJ1-5; a possible D gene is TRBD1 (5 bases). The CDR3 runs to 14 residues. Germline-derived CDR1 and CDR2 are MNHNS and SASEGT. Trimming removed 8 bases from V and 0 bases from J, with 11 bases in between.

This clone has only a few counts. This chain links TRBV10-3 with TRBJ2-3, with 16 bases matching TRBD2. The CDR3 sequence is 17 residues long. Germline values: CDR1 ENHRY, CDR2 SYGVKD. V lost 2 bases to trimming and J lost 7 bases; unmatched junction nucleotides: 6. The DNA for the CDR3 is TGTGCCATCAGTGAGGCCCCGGGACTAGCGGGAGGGAATACGCAGTATTTT. It is translated as CAISEAPGLAGGNTQYF.

The chain couples TRBV7-9 to TRBJ1-1; D not certain. The CDR3 loop spans 12 amino acids. V lost 3 bases, J lost 8 bases, and 10 bases lay in between. CDR1 and CDR2 from the germline V gene are SEHNR and FQNEAQ (reference sequence). CDR3 nucleotides: TGTGCCAGCAGCTTGGGAGAAACCGAAGCTTTCTTT. This gives the protein CASSLGETEAFF.

V is TRBV19 and J is TRBJ2-1; 9 bases match TRBD1. Trimming at V came to 6 bases and at J to 3 bases, leaving 3 bases not matched to a gene. The germline V gene encodes CDR1 LNHDA and CDR2 SQIVND (reference sequence). CDR3 size: 14 residues. The CDR3 protein is CASSPGQGYNEQFF. As DNA, the CDR3 is TGTGCCAGTAGCCCGGGACAGGGCTACAATGAGCAGTTCTTC.

The rearrangement uses TRBV28 and TRBJ2-7, with D uncertain. Germline V gene sequence: CDR1 MDHEN, CDR2 SYDVKM. With 3 bases removed from V and 0 bases from J, the gap between germline ends came to 9 bases. This CDR3 is built from 14 residues. For the CDR3, the DNA is TGTGCCAGCAGTTTTGCAGGTAGCTCCTACGAGCAGTACTTC. It translates to CASSFAGSSYEQYF. The whole variable domain, remainder taken from reference TRBV28 and TRBJ2-7, is DVKVTQSSRYLVKRTGEKVFLECVQDMDHENMFWYRQDPGLGLRLIYFSYDVKMKEKGDIPEGYSVSREKKERFSLILESASTNQTSMYLCASSFAGSSYEQYFGPGTRLTVT.

V usage is TRBV6-8 and J usage is TRBJ2-7, with a tentative D call TRBD2 (6 bases). The CDR3 is made up of 14 amino acids. V was shortened by 2 bases and J by 4 bases, with 12 bases between the two germline ends. Germline lookup yields CDR1 MNHGY and CDR2 SAAAGT. This CDR3 reads CASSYGGLPYEQYF. The DNA for the CDR3 is TGTGCCAGCAGTTACGGGGGACTTCCATACGAGCAGTACTTC.

The chain links TRBV5-4 to TRBJ2-7, with 8 bases matching TRBD2. V lost 4 bases and J lost 0; bases outside the gene matches: 9. Germline V CDR1 and CDR2: SGHNT, YYREEE (reference sequence). CDR3 length equals 16 residues. The CDR3 nucleotides read TGTGCCAGCAGCGGCGGACTAGCCGCGAGCTCCTACGAGCAGTACTTC. This translates into CASSGGLAASSYEQYF.

The V call is TRBV28, the J call TRBJ1-1; possible D gene TRBD1, 5 bases. CDR3 length: 14 residues. In germline, CDR1 is MDHEN, CDR2 SYDVKM. V was clipped by 4 bases and J by 6 bases, with 15 bases between them. The CDR3 sequence: CASSSARGWAEAFF. The CDR3, as DNA: TGTGCCAGCAGTTCGGCGCGGGGGTGGGCTGAAGCTTTCTTT. Full variable domain (outside the CDR3, taken from reference TRBV28 and TRBJ1-1): DVKVTQSSRYLVKRTGEKVFLECVQDMDHENMFWYRQDPGLGLRLIYFSYDVKMKEKGDIPEGYSVSREKKERFSLILESASTNQTSMYLCASSSARGWAEAFFGQGTRLTVV.

The J gene is TRBJ1-1, the V gene TRBV7-2, with D possibly matching TRBD1 (5 bases). Germline V lookup: CDR1 SGHTA, CDR2 FQGNSA. Between the trimmed V and J ends, which lost 4 bases and 1 base, there was a span of 7 bases. This CDR3 comprises 13 residues. DNA for the CDR3: TGTGCCAGCAGCTCGCAGGGGAACACTGAAGCTTTCTTT. Protein: CASSSQGNTEAFF.

V usage is TRBV19 and J usage is TRBJ2-7; 7 nucleotides line up with TRBD2. The germline V gene has CDR1 LNHDA and CDR2 SQIVND (reference sequence). With V trimmed by 5 bases and J by 5 bases, 0 bases remained unmatched. This CDR3 has 11 amino acids. The CDR3 here is CASSRGDEQYF. DNA for the CDR3: TGTGCCAGTAGTCGGGGGGACGAGCAGTACTTC.

The rearrangement links TRBV28 to TRBJ2-3, with D possibly matching TRBD1 (5 bases). Germline V gene data show CDR1 as MDHEN and CDR2 as SYDVKM. V gave up 6 bases and J gave up 0 bases, with 19 bases separating them. The CDR3 runs to 17 residues. CDR3 in amino acids: CASSHVGRAPSTDTQYF. CDR3 coding DNA: TGTGCCAGCAGCCACGTGGGCAGGGCCCCTAGCACAGATACGCAGTATTTT.

This chain joins TRBV4-1 and TRBJ2-7, with a possible D match to TRBD2 (5 bases). Germline lookup yields CDR1 MGHRA and CDR2 YSYEKL. The length of the CDR3 is 15 residues. V was cut by 2 bases and J by 0 bases, with 11 bases left in between. The CDR3 nucleotides are TGCGCCAGCAGCCAATACGGGATCAGCTCCTACGAGCAGTACTTC. Amino acid sequence: CASSQYGISSYEQYF.

CDR3 nucleotides: TGCAGTGCTAGAACAGGGAAAGCTTTCTTT. Translated, it gives CSARTGKAFF. This chain joins TRBV20-1 and TRBJ1-1; weak D call: TRBD1 (6 bases). The CDR3 has 10 residues. Germline CDR1 DFQATT, CDR2 SNEGSKA (reference sequence). V shed 2 bases and J shed 9 bases, with 7 bases lying between them.

This chain uses TRBV4-1 with TRBJ2-7; 14 bases align to TRBD2. V was pared by 4 bases and J by 6 bases, with 8 bases of the junction left unmatched. CDR1 and CDR2 from the germline V gene are MGHRA and YSYEKL. The CDR3 spans 16 residues. For the CDR3, the DNA is TGCGCCAGCAGCCCTTTGGGGACTAGCGGGAGTGCCGAGCAGTACTTC. Amino acid sequence: CASSPLGTSGSAEQYF.

The chain joins TRBV19 to TRBJ1-2; D ambiguous. There are 16 residues in the CDR3. CDR1 is LNHDA and CDR2 is SQIVND in the germline V gene (reference sequence). V shed 3 bases and J shed 4 bases, with 18 bases lying between them. The CDR3 coding sequence is TGTGCCAGTAGTATTGGGGTCTCGGAGGCAGTCTATGGCTACACCTTC. It encodes CASSIGVSEAVYGYTF.

V gene TRBV5-1 combines with J gene TRBJ1-4; 7 nucleotides line up with TRBD1. Germline loops: CDR1 SGHRS, CDR2 YFSETQ. The CDR3 is 14 amino acids. Trimming removed 7 bases from V and 5 bases from J; junction bases left unmatched: 8. The CDR3 loop reads CASGEGQPNEKLFF. The CDR3 nucleotides are TGCGCCAGCGGAGAGGGACAGCCGAATGAAAAACTGTTTTTT.

This chain links TRBV6-1 with TRBJ1-6; D is perhaps TRBD1 (5 bases). Germline V gene sequence: CDR1 MNHNS, CDR2 SASEGT. Trimming shortened V by 4 bases and J by 5 bases, and 9 bases separated the two germline ends. CDR3 size: 14 residues. In DNA, the CDR3 is TGTGCCAGCAGTGCCCCAGGGCATAATTCACCCCTCCACTTT. Protein product: CASSAPGHNSPLHF.

V gene TRBV7-3 combines with J gene TRBJ2-1; TRBD2 matches 8 bases. Germline CDR1 SGHTA, CDR2 FQGTGA. The CDR3 has 15 residues. V trimming: 1 base; J trimming: 3 bases; junction bases outside the gene matches: 2. The CDR3 here is CASSLISGSYNEQFF. CDR3 bases: TGTGCCAGCAGCTTAATAAGCGGGAGCTACAATGAGCAGTTCTTC.

This clone was counted a single time. The chain links TRBV19 to TRBJ2-1, with unresolved D. This CDR3 contains 16 residues. The germline V and J ends were trimmed by 4 bases and 1 base, with 14 bases remaining between them. Germline CDR1 and CDR2: LNHDA and SQIVND (reference sequence). The CDR3 spells CASSKMGVLSYNEQFF. CDR3 nucleotide sequence: TGTGCCAGTAGTAAAATGGGCGTCCTATCCTACAATGAGCAGTTCTTC.

V is TRBV11-2 and J is TRBJ1-1; D unclear. Trimming cost V 2 bases and J 2 bases, with 3 bases left between them. CDR1 and CDR2 (germline): SGHAT, FQNNGV. The CDR3 consists of 12 residues. The CDR3 loop is CASSLQNTEAFF. The CDR3 DNA sequence: TGTGCCAGCAGCTTACAAAACACTGAAGCTTTCTTT.

As regards this clone: One end of the junction does not line up with germline, which may come from a read error. This sequence joins TRBV30 and TRBJ2-7; 9 nucleotides match TRBD1. Germline CDR1 and CDR2: GTSNPN and SVGIG (reference sequence). This CDR3 is built from 12 residues. CDR3 region: CAWSALTGGSNF. CDR3 in DNA: TGTGCCTGGAGTGCGCTCACAGGGGGCAGTAACTTC. Combining the CDR3 with reference TRBV30 and TRBJ2-7 gives the whole variable domain SQTIHQWPATLVQPVGSPLSLECTVEGTSNPNLYWYRQAAGRGLQLLFYSVGIGQISSEVPQNLSASRPQDRQFILSSKKLLLSDSGFYLCAWSALTGGSNFGPGTRLTVT.

This chain links TRBV7-3 with TRBJ2-3; tentative D call: TRBD2 (5 bases). The V end was cut by 2 bases, the J end by 1 base, with 16 bases between. Germline V gives CDR1 SGHTA, CDR2 FQGTGA. The CDR3 is 17 amino acids. CDR3 nucleotides: TGTGCCAGCAGCTTACGGGCTAGCATCGAAGGCACAGATACGCAGTATTTT. Amino acid sequence: CASSLRASIEGTDTQYF.

In DNA, the CDR3 is TGTGCCAGCAGTGAAGACGCGGCGGGACTCTACGAGCAGTACTTC. Its protein product is CASSEDAAGLYEQYF. The rearrangement uses TRBV6-1 and TRBJ2-7; possible D gene TRBD2, 6 bases. Trimming cost V 1 base and J 3 bases, with 13 bases left between them. Germline CDR1 and CDR2: MNHNS and SASEGT. CDR3 length: 15 residues.

The V call is TRBV30, the J call TRBJ2-7, with D possibly matching TRBD1 (7 bases). Trimming removed 7 bases from V and 4 bases from J, with 17 bases in between. Per germline, CDR1 GTSNPN and CDR2 SVGIG (reference sequence). The CDR3 runs to 13 residues. The CDR3 here is CAFPGQGGYEQYF. The CDR3 nucleotides are TGTGCCTTTCCAGGTCAGGGGGGTTACGAGCAGTACTTC.

The V and J genes are TRBV18 and TRBJ1-1; D remains ambiguous. V was cut by 0 bases and J by 3 bases, with 8 bases left in between. Germline V lookup: CDR1 KGHSH, CDR2 LQKENI. The CDR3 is 14 amino acids. The CDR3 DNA is TGTGCCAGCTCACCACCCTCCACAGACACTGAAGCTTTCTTT. This sequence encodes CASSPPSTDTEAFF.

This rearrangement joins TRBV29-1 to TRBJ2-1; D is possibly TRBD1 (6 bases). This CDR3 has 13 amino acids. V shed 7 bases and J shed 10 bases, with 20 bases lying between them. Germline V lookup: CDR1 SQVTM, CDR2 ANQGSEA. CDR3 bases: TGCAGCGCCTTTTTTGACAGGTTGTACGAGCAGTTCTTC. As protein: CSAFFDRLYEQFF.

A remark on this clone: At the DNA level, this CDR3 is encoded by other sequences in the same sample as well. The chain combines TRBV7-9 with TRBJ1-4, with 7 bases identical to TRBD1. CDR1 and CDR2 (germline): SEHNR, FQNEAQ (reference sequence). Unmatched junction bases numbered 2, after V lost 1 base and J lost 3 bases. CDR3 size: 15 residues. Here the CDR3 DNA reads TGTGCCAGCAGCTTAGAGGGACAGCCTAATGAAAAACTGTTTTTT. Protein: CASSLEGQPNEKLFF.

The genes are TRBV30 and TRBJ2-2; possible D gene TRBD2, 5 bases. The CDR3 is 14 amino acids. Germline assignment: CDR1 GTSNPN and CDR2 SVGIG (reference sequence). V lost 0 bases and J lost 1, with 6 bases in between. CDR3 nucleotide sequence: TGTGCCTGGAGTGTAGGACTGAACACCGGGGAGCTGTTTTTT. Its protein product is CAWSVGLNTGELFF.

This chain connects TRBV7-9 to TRBJ1-4, with D unresolved. The CDR3 is 18 residues long. The V end lost 1 base, the J end lost 8 bases, and 23 bases lay between the germline ends. Germline V CDR1 and CDR2: SEHNR, FQNEAQ (reference sequence). Here the CDR3 DNA reads TGTGCCAGCAGCTTAGGTCGGGAGGCTGGATCCTCTCGCGAAAAACTGTTTTTT. Protein: CASSLGREAGSSREKLFF.

This chain joins TRBV5-1 and TRBJ1-6, with D perhaps matching TRBD1 (6 bases). Germline loops: CDR1 SGHRS, CDR2 YFSETQ. The ends were cut back, 5 bases at V and 1 base at J, with 13 bases in the middle. The CDR3 is 16 residues long. CDR3 amino acids: CASSFTGSSYNSPLHF. For the CDR3, the DNA is TGCGCCAGCAGTTTTACAGGGAGTTCCTATAATTCACCCCTCCACTTT. The full variable domain, rest sourced from reference TRBV5-1 and TRBJ1-6, is KAGVTQTPRYLIKTRGQQVTLSCSPISGHRSVSWYQQTPGQGLQFLFEYFSETQRNKGNFPGRFSGRQFSNSRSEMNVSTLELGDSALYLCASSFTGSSYNSPLHFGNGTRLTVT.